This is a list of T cell receptor beta chains from one sample in a study of cytomegalovirus exposure and HLA in healthy donors. Sequencing used immunoSEQ multiplex PCR; TCRdb keeps in-frame clones, though not all of them. The sample's table shows 150,000 to 200,000 clones. Material for sequencing was PBMCs. The source of these receptors is a man aged 30 to 45 in good health and CMV-seronegative. Both conserved end residues are part of each CDR3. D genes are given only for firm matches.

.,TRBJ1-5,TRBV30,TGTGCCTGGAGTCTAGAATATAGCAATCAGCCCCAGCATTTT,CAWSLEYSNQPQHF
TRBD1,TRBJ1-2,TRBV19,TGTGCCAGTAGTGAGAGACAGGGGTACTATGGCTACACCTTC,CASSERQGYYGYTF
TRBD1,TRBJ1-5,TRBV4-3,TGCGCCAGCAGCCAAGAGGGACAGATAGATAGCAATCAGCCCCAGCATTTT,CASSQEGQIDSNQPQHF
.,TRBJ1-4,TRBV27,TGTGCCAGCAGTTTCTGGAGGGGACCAACTAATGAAAAACTGTTTTTT,CASSFWRGPTNEKLFF
.,TRBJ2-1,TRBV7-9,TGTGCCAGCAGTCCGGCGGGGAATGAGCAGTTCTTC,CASSPAGNEQFF
.,TRBJ2-1,TRBV27,TGTGCCAGCAGTCTGCGACTAGTGTCCTCTGAGCAGTTCTTC,CASSLRLVSSEQFF
TRBD1,TRBJ1-1,TRBV4-2,TGTGCCAGCAGCCCCACAGGGGCCACTGAAGCTTTCTTT,CASSPTGATEAFF
TRBD2,TRBJ2-7,TRBV4-1,TGCGCCAGCAGCCAAGACCCCCCTAGCGGGAGGGCAGATGAGCAGTACTTC,CASSQDPPSGRADEQYF
TRBD1,TRBJ1-1,TRBV11-3,TGTGCCAGCAGCGCAGACAGGGTGGACACTGAAGCTTTCTTT,CASSADRVDTEAFF
TRBD2,TRBJ2-7,TRBV7-8,TGTGCCAGCAGCCCTAGCGGGGCGGGCTTTGAGCAGTACTTC,CASSPSGAGFEQYF
TRBD2,TRBJ2-2,TRBV9,TGTGCCAGCAGCGTTACTAGCGGGAACACCGGGGAGCTGTTTTTT,CASSVTSGNTGELFF
TRBD2,TRBJ2-4,TRBV4-1,TGCGCCAGCAGCCCCCCGCCAGGGACTAATTTAGCCAAAAACATTCAGTACTTC,CASSPPPGTNLAKNIQYF
TRBD1,TRBJ1-2,TRBV5-3,TGTGCCAGAAGCGGCGGGAGGGAGGACCAAGACCGGGACAGGGGGTTTGGCTACACCTTC,CARSGGREDQDRDRGFGYTF
.,TRBJ2-7,TRBV14,TGTGCCAGCAGCCCACTGGGCAGAAGCCCCTACGAGCAGTACTTC,CASSPLGRSPYEQYF
TRBD1,TRBJ1-1,TRBV30,TGTGCCTGGAGCAGGGGGACGAACACTGAAGCTTTCTTT,CAWSRGTNTEAFF
TRBD1,TRBJ1-1,TRBV19,TGTGCCAGTAGTTTCGGGACAGGGACCACTGAAGCTTTCTTT,CASSFGTGTTEAFF
.,TRBJ1-5,TRBV2,TGTGCCAGCAACATAGGGAGTTATAGCAATCAGCCCCAGCATTTT,CASNIGSYSNQPQHF
TRBD1,TRBJ1-2,TRBV10-3,TGTGCCACTTTGGAAGGACAGGGAACTGGCTACACCTTC,CATLEGQGTGYTF
.,TRBJ2-1,TRBV10-3,TGTGCCATCAATGGCGGCAATGAGCAGTTCTTC,CAINGGNEQFF
.,TRBJ2-7,TRBV7-9,TGTGCCAGCAGCTTAGCGAACGGGGATCTATACGAGCAGTACTTC,CASSLANGDLYEQYF
.,TRBJ1-3,TRBV11-2,TGTGCCAGCAGCTCCTTAGCGGGGAACGAAAACACCATATATTTT,CASSSLAGNENTIYF
TRBD1,TRBJ2-6,TRBV5-1,TGCGCCAGCAGCTTGGTTACAAAAGGGACAGGGCGCTCTGGGGCCAACGTCCTGACCTTC,CASSLVTKGTGRSGANVLTF
.,TRBJ1-4,TRBV2,TGTGCCAGCAGGGGCGGGTTTTCGAATGAAAAACTGTTTTTT,CASRGGFSNEKLFF
.,TRBJ2-1,TRBV14,TGTGCCAGCAGCCAAGCATTCTACAATGAGCAGTTCTTC,CASSQAFYNEQFF